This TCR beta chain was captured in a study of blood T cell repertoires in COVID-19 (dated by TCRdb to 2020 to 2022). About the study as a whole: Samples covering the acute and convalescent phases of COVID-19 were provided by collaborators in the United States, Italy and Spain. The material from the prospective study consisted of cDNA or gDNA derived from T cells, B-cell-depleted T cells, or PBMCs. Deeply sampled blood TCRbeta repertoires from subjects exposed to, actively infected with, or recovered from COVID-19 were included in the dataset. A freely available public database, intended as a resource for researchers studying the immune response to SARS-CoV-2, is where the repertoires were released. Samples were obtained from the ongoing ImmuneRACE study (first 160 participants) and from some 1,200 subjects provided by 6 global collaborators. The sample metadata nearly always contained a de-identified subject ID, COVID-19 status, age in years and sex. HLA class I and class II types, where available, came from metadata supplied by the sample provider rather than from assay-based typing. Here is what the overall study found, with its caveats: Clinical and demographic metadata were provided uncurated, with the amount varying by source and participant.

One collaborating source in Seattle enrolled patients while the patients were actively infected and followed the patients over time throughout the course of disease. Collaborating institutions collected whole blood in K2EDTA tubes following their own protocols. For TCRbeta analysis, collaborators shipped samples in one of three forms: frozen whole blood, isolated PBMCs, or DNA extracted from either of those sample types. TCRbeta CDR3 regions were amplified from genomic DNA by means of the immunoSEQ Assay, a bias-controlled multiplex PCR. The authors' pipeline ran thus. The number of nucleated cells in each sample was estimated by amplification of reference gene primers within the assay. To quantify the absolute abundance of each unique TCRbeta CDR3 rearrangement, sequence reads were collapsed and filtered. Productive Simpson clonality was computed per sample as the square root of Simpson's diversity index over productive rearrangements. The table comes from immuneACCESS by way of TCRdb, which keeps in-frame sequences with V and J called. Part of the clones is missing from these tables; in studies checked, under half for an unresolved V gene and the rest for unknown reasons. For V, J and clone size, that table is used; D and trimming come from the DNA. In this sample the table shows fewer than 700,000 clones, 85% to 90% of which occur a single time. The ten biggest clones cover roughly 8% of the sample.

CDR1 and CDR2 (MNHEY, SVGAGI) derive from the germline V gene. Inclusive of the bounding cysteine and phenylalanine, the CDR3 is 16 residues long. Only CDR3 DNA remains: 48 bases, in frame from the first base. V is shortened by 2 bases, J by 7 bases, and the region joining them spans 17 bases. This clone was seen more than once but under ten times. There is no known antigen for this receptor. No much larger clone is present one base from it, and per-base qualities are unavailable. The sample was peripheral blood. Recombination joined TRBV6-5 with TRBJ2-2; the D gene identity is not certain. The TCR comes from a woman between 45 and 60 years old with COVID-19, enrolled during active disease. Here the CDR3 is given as CASSYVLLAQVGELFF. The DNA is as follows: TGTGCCAGCAGTTACGTACTTCTCGCGCAAGTCGGGGAGCTGTTTTTT.